This T cell receptor beta chain originates from a study of T cell repertoires in cytomegalovirus infection. The study's findings and limits: HLA-C-restricted CMV clonotypes gave the most frequent clonotype in two of eight donors.

V lost 5 bases and J lost 3; bases outside the gene matches: 10. The CDR3 spans 15 residues. Germline V gene sequence: CDR1 SGHTA, CDR2 FQGNSA. On this clonotype itself: Antigen: not known. A much larger clone is a single base away; this may be a read error.

TCRdb reanalysed the reads using MiXCR and keeps one entry per CDR3 protein. In the table there are 830,000 or so distinct CDR3 sequences, less than 35% of which are singletons. This sequence joins TRBV7-2 and TRBJ2-7, with 7 positions matching TRBD2. This specimen was cultured CD8+ T cells from PBMCs, taken from culture after CMV antigen stimulation. This clonotype originated in a human donor in good health (CMV status not recorded). Some clones in this sample may be carry-over from other donors' samples. Here the CDR3 DNA reads TGTACCAGCAGCCCTTTTGGGGCGGGGGACTACGAGCAGTACTTC. It encodes CTSSPFGAGDYEQYF.